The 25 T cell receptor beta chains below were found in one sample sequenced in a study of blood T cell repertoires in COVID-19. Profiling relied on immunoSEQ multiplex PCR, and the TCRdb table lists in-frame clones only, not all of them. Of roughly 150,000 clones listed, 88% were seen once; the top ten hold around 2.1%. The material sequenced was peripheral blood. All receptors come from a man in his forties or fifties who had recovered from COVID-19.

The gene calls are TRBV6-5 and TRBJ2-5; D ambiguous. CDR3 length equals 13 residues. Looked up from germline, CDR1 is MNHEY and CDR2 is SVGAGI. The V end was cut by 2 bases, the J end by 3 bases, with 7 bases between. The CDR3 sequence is CASSYVIEETQYF. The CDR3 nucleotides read TGTGCCAGCAGTTACGTAATTGAAGAGACCCAGTACTTC.

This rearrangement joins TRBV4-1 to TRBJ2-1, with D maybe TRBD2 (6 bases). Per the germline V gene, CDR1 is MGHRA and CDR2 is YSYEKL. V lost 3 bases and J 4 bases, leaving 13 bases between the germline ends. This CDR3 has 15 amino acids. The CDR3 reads CASSQRIAEYNEQFF. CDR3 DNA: TGCGCCAGCAGCCAGCGCATAGCGGAATACAATGAGCAGTTCTTC.

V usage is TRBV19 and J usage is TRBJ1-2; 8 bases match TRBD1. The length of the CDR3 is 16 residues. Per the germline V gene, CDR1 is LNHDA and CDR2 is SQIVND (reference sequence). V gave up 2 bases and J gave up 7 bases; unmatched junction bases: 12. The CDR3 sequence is CASSIIGLAGGAGYTF. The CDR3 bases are TGTGCCAGTAGTATAATTGGTTTGGCAGGGGGCGCTGGCTACACCTTC.

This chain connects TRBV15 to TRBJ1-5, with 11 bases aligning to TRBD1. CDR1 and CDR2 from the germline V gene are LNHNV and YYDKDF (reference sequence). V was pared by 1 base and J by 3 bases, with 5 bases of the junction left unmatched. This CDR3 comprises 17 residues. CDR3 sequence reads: CATSRGGTGGTNQPQHF. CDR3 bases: TGTGCCACCAGCAGAGGAGGGACAGGGGGGACCAATCAGCCCCAGCATTTT.

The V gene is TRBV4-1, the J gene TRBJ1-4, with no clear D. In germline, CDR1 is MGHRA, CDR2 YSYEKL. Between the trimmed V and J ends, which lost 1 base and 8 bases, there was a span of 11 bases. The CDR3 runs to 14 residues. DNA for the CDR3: TGCGCCAGCAGCCAAGGGGCATCTGGGGAAAAACTGTTTTTT. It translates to CASSQGASGEKLFF.

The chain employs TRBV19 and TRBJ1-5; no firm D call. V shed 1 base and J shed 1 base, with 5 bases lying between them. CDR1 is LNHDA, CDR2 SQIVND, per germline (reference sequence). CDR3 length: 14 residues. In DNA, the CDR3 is TGTGCCAGTAGTATAGCATCCAGCAATCAGCCCCAGCATTTT. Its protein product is CASSIASSNQPQHF.

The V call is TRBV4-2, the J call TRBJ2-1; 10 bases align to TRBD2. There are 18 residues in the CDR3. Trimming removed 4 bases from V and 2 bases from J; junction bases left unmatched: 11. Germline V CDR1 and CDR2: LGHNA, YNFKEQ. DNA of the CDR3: TGTGCCAGCAGCCCTTGGGGTAGCGGGGGGACAGCCTACAATGAGCAGTTCTTC. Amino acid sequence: CASSPWGSGGTAYNEQFF.

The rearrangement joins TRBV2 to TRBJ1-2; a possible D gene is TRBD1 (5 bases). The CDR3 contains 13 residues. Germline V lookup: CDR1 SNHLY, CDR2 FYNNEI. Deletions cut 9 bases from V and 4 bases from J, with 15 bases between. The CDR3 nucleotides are TGTGCCAGTTTCATTGACAGAACCTATGGCTACACCTTC. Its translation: CASFIDRTYGYTF.

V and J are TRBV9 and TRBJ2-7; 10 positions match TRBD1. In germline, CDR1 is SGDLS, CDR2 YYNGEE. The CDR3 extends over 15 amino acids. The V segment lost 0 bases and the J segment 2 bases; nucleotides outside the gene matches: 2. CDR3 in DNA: TGTGCCAGCAGCGTAGGGACAGGGGGTCCCTACGAGCAGTACTTC. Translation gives CASSVGTGGPYEQYF.

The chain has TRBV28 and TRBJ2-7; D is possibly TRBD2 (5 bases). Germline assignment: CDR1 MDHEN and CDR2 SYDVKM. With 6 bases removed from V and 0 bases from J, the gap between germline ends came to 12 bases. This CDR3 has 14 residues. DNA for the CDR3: TGTGCCAGCAGGGACCGGGCGGGCTCCTACGAGCAGTACTTC. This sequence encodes CASRDRAGSYEQYF.

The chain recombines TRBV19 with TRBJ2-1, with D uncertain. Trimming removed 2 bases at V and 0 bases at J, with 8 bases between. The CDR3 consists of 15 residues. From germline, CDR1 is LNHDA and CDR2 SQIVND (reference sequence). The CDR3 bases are TGTGCCAGTAGTATAATCCTGTCCTCCTACAATGAGCAGTTCTTC. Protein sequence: CASSIILSSYNEQFF.

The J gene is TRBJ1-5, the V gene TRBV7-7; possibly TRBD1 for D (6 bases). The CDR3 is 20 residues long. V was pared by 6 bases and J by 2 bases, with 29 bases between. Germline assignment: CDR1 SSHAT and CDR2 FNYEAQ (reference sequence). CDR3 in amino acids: CASSFPGVYGTKIGNQPQHF. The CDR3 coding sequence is TGTGCCAGCAGTTTCCCCGGCGTATACGGGACAAAAATCGGCAATCAGCCCCAGCATTTT.

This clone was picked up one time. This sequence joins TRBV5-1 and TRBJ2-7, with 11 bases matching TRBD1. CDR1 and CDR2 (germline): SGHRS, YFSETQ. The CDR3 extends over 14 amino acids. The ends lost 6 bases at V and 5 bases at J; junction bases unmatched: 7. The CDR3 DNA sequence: TGCGCCAGCAAGGAAGGACAGGGGGCCCACGAGCAGTACTTC. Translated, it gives CASKEGQGAHEQYF.

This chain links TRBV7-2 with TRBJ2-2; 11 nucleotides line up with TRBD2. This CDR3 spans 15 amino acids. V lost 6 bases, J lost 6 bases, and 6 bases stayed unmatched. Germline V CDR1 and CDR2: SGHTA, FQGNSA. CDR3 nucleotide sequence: TGTGCCAGCAGGGTAGCGGGAGGGCCCCCCGGGGAGCTGTTTTTT. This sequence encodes CASRVAGGPPGELFF.

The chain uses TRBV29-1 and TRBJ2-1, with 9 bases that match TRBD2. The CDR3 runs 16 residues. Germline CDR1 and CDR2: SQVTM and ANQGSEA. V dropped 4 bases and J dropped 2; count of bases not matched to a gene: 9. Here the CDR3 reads CSVGIAGVQAYNEQFF. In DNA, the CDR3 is TGCAGCGTTGGAATAGCGGGAGTCCAAGCCTACAATGAGCAGTTCTTC.

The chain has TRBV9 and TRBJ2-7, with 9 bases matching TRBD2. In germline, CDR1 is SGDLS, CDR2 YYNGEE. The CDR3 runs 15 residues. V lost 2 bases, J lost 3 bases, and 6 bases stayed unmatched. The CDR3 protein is CASSVSLAGNYEQYF. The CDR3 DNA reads TGTGCCAGCAGCGTGAGCCTAGCGGGGAACTACGAGCAGTACTTC.

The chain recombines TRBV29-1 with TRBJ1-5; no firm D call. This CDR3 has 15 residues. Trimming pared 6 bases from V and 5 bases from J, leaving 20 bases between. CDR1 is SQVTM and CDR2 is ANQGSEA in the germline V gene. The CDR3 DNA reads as TGCAGCGTCAAAATCTCGGCGGATGGTTATCAGCCCCAGCATTTT. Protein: CSVKISADGYQPQHF. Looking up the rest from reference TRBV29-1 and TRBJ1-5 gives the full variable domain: SAVISQKPSRDICQRGTSLTIQCQVDSQVTMMFWYRQQPGQSLTLIATANQGSEATYESGFVIDKFPISRPNLTFSTLTVSNMSPEDSSIYLCSVKISADGYQPQHFGDGTRLSIL.

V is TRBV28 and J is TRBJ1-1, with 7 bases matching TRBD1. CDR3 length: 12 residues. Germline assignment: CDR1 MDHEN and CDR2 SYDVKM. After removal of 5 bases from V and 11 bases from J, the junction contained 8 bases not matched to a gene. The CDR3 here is CASSVSTGAAFF. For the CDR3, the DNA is TGTGCCAGCAGTGTATCCACAGGGGCGGCTTTCTTT.

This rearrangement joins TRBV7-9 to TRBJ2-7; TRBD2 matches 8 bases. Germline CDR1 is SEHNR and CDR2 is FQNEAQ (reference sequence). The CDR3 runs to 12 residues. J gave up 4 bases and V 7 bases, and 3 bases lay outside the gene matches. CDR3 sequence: CASISGGYEQYF. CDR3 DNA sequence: TGTGCCAGCATCTCGGGAGGGTACGAGCAGTACTTC.

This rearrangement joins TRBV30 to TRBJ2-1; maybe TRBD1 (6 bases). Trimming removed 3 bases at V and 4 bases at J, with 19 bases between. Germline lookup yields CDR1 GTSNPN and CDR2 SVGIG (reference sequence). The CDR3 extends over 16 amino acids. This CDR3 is CAWRSKTGRTYNEQFF. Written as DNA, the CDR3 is TGTGCCTGGAGAAGTAAGACAGGTCGGACTTACAATGAGCAGTTCTTC.

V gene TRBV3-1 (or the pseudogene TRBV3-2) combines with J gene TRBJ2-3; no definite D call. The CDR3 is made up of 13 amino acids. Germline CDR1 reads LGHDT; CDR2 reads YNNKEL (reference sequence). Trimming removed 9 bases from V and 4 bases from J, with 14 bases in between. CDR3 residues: CASASQQPDTQYF. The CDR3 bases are TGTGCCAGTGCTAGTCAGCAACCAGATACGCAGTATTTT.

The CDR3 sequence is CASSPGTSLKFF. The CDR3 region has the DNA TGTGCCAGCAGCCCGGGGACTAGTTTGAAGTTCTTC. The J gene is TRBJ2-1, the V gene TRBV12-3 or TRBV12-4; the match to TRBD2 covers 8 bases. The junction had 9 bases not matched to a gene; V was cut back by 6 bases and J by 14 bases. The CDR3 is 12 amino acids.

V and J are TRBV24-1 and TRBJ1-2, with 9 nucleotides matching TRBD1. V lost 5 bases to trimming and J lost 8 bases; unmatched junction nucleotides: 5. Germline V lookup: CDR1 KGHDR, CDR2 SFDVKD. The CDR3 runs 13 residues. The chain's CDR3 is CATSAPGQGGYTF. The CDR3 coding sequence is TGTGCCACCAGTGCACCGGGACAGGGAGGCTACACCTTC.

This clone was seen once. The CDR3 protein is CASGPPGQGMTEAFF. The CDR3 DNA is TGTGCCAGCGGGCCTCCGGGACAGGGAATGACTGAAGCTTTCTTT. This chain connects TRBV5-6 to TRBJ1-1; 9 bases fit TRBD1. J lost 5 bases, V lost 7 bases, and 12 bases had no gene match. Germline-derived CDR1 and CDR2 are SGHDT and YYEEEE. The CDR3 contains 15 residues.

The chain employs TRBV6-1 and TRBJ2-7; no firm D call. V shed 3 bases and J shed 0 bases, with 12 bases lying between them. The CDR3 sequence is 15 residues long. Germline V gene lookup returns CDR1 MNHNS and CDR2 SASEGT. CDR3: CASSESPLSSYEQYF. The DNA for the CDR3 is TGTGCCAGCAGTGAGAGTCCGCTTAGCTCCTACGAGCAGTACTTC.